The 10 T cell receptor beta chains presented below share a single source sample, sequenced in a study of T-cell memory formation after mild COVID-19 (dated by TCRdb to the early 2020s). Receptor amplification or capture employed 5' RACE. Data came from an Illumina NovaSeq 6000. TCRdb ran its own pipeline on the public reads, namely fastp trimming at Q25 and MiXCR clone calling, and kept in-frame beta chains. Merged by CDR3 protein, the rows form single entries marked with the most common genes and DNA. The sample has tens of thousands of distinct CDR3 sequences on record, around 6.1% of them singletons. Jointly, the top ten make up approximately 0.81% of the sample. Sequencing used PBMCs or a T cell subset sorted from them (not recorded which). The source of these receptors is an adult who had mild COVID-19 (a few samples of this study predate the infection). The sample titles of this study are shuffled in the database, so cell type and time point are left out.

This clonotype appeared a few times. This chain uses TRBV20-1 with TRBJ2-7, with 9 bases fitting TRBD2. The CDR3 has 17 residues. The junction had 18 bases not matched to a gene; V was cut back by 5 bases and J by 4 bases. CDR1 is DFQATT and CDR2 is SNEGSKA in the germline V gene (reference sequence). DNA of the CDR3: TGCAGTGCTTCCGGGACTAGCTCGGGAGGGCTCGCGTACGAGCAGTACTTC. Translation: CSASGTSSGGLAYEQYF.

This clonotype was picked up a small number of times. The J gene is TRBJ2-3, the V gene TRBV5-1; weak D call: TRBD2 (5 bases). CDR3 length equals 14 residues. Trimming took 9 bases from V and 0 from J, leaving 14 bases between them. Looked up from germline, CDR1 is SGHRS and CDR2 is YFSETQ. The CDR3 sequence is CATRATLSTDTQYF. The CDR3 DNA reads TGCGCCACGCGGGCGACTCTAAGCACAGATACGCAGTATTTT.

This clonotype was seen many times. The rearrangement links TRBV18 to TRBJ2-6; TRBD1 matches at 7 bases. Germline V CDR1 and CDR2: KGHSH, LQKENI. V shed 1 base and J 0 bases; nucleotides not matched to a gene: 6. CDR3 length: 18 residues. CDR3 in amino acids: CASSPRTGALSGANVLTF. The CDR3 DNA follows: TGTGCCAGCTCACCACGAACAGGGGCTCTCTCTGGGGCCAACGTCCTGACTTTC.

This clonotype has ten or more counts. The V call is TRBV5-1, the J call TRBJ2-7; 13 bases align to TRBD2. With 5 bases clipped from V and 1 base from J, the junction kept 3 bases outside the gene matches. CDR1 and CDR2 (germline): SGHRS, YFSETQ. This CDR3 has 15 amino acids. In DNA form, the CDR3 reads TGCGCCAGCAGGAGACTAGCGGGGGGATCCTACGAGCAGTACTTC. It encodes CASRRLAGGSYEQYF.

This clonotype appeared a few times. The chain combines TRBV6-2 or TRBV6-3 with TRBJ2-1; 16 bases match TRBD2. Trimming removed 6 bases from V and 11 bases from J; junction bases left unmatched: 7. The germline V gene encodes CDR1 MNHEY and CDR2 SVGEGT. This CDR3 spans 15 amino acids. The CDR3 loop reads CASSKGLAGGPKQFF. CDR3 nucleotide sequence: TGTGCCAGCAGCAAGGGACTAGCGGGAGGGCCGAAGCAGTTCTTC.

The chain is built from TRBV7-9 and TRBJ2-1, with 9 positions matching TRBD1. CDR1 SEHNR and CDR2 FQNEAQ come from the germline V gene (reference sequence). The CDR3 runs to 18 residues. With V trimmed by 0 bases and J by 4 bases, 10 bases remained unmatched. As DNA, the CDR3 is TGTGCCAGCAGCTTAGCCACATATACAGGGGGCCTATACAATGAGCAGTTCTTC. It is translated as CASSLATYTGGLYNEQFF.

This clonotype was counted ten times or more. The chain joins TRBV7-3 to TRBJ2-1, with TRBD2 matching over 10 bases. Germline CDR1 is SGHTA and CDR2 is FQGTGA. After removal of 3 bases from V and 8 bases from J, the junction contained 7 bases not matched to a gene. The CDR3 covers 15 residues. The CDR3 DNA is TGTGCCAGCAGCTTGACTAGCGGGTCCTTTGATGAGCAGTTCTTC. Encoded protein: CASSLTSGSFDEQFF.

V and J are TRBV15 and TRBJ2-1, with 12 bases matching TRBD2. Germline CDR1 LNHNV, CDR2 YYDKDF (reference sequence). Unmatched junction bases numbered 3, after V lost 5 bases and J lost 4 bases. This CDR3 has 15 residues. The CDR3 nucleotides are TGTGCCACCAGCTTGGGGACTAGCGGGTACAATGAGCAGTTCTTC. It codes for CATSLGTSGYNEQFF.

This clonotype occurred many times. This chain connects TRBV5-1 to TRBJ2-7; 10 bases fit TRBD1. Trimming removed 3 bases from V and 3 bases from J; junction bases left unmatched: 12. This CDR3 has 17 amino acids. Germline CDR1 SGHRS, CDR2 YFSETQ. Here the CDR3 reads CASSWPRQGAMYYEQYF. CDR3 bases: TGCGCCAGCAGCTGGCCCCGACAGGGGGCTATGTACTACGAGCAGTACTTC. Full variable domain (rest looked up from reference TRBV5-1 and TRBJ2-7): KAGVTQTPRYLIKTRGQQVTLSCSPISGHRSVSWYQQTPGQGLQFLFEYFSETQRNKGNFPGRFSGRQFSNSRSEMNVSTLELGDSALYLCASSWPRQGAMYYEQYFGPGTRLTVT.

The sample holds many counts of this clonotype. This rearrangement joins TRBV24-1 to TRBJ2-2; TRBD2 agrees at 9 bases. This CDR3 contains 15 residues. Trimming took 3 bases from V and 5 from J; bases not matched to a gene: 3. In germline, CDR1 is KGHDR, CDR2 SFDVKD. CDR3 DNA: TGTGCCACCAGTGATGTAGCGGGAGCTACCGGGGAGCTGTTTTTT. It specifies CATSDVAGATGELFF.